The 14 T cell receptor beta chains below were found in one sample sequenced in a study of glioma-infiltrating T cells. Using RNA template, CDR3s of TCR alpha and beta were amplified with iRepertoire arm-PCR. TCRdb used MiXCR to reprocess the multiplex PCR reads, holding one entry per CDR3 protein. The repertoire holds about 190,000 distinct CDR3 sequences, with 32% as singletons. Sequenced sample: glioma tissue, nonneoplastic brain tissue, or PBMCs (not recorded which). The receptors originated from a human donor with low-grade glioma or glioblastoma, undergoing nonglioma brain surgery, or in good health (not recorded which).

This clonotype has ten or more counts. V usage is TRBV29-1 and J usage is TRBJ1-1, with 8 bases aligning to TRBD1. V lost 4 bases and J lost 4; bases outside the gene matches: 8. The CDR3 is made up of 14 amino acids. Germline lookup yields CDR1 SQVTM and CDR2 ANQGSEA. The CDR3 reads CSVARQGTGTEAFF. The CDR3 DNA is TGCAGCGTTGCCAGACAGGGGACGGGCACTGAAGCTTTCTTT.

This clonotype was recorded at least ten times. The chain employs TRBV10-3 and TRBJ2-7; TRBD2 is a possible D gene (5 bases). Trimming removed 3 bases at V and 6 bases at J, with 12 bases between. This CDR3 is built from 13 residues. Germline V gene data show CDR1 as ENHRY and CDR2 as SYGVKD. CDR3 residues: CAISDGRGVEQYF. CDR3 coding DNA: TGTGCCATCAGTGATGGGAGAGGAGTCGAGCAGTACTTC.

The V call is TRBV4-1, the J call TRBJ1-2; D remains unclear. V lost 0 bases and J 6 bases, leaving 5 bases between the germline ends. CDR1 MGHRA and CDR2 YSYEKL come from the germline V gene. This CDR3 has 12 amino acids. CDR3 nucleotides: TGCGCCAGCAGCCAAGATGTTCATGGCTACACCTTC. Translation gives CASSQDVHGYTF.

The sample holds a few counts of this clonotype. The chain joins TRBV2 to TRBJ2-7; 12 bases are a match to TRBD2. Trimming cost V 1 base and J 4 bases; bases outside gene matches: 5. Germline-derived CDR1 and CDR2 are SNHLY and FYNNEI. This CDR3 has 16 residues. Here the CDR3 DNA reads TGTGCCAGCAGTGAAGGACTAGCGGGAGCTCCTTACGAGCAGTACTTC. Translation: CASSEGLAGAPYEQYF.

The chain combines TRBV27 with TRBJ2-7; 16 bases are shared with TRBD2. Germline CDR1 MNHEY, CDR2 SMNVEV (reference sequence). Losses at the gene ends were 6 bases for V and 4 bases for J; bases not matched to a gene: 6. The CDR3 is 16 residues long. The CDR3 DNA sequence: TGTGCCAGCAGCGCGGGACTAGCGGGAGGGATATACGAGCAGTACTTC. As protein: CASSAGLAGGIYEQYF.

V and J are TRBV25-1 and TRBJ2-7, with 8 bases lining up with TRBD2. This CDR3 region has 15 residues. The ends lost 1 base at V and 3 bases at J; junction bases unmatched: 5. Germline V gene sequence: CDR1 MGHDK, CDR2 SYGVNS. The DNA for the CDR3 is TGTGCCAGCAGTGAATTAAGCGGGAGCCACTACGAGCAGTACTTC. The encoded protein is CASSELSGSHYEQYF.

Worth noting for this clonotype: A read error is possible here, since a much larger clone lies one base away. The rearrangement joins TRBV29-1 to TRBJ1-1; D remains unclear. The CDR3 is 13 residues long. Germline CDR1 and CDR2: SQVTM and ANQGSEA. CDR3 nucleotides: TGCAGCATTGAACGGGCCATGAACACTGAAGCTTTCTTT. It encodes CSIERAMNTEAFF.

The chain combines TRBV27 with TRBJ1-1; 9 positions match TRBD1. Trimming cost V 4 bases and J 1 base; bases outside gene matches: 1. CDR1 is MNHEY and CDR2 is SMNVEV in the germline V gene (reference sequence). The CDR3 extends over 14 amino acids. Written as DNA, the CDR3 is TGTGCCAGCAGTTCACAGGGGGCGAACACTGAAGCTTTCTTT. Translated, it gives CASSSQGANTEAFF.

This clonotype was found many times. The chain combines TRBV4-1 with TRBJ1-2, with 8 nucleotides matching TRBD1. The CDR3 is 15 residues long. Unmatched junction bases numbered 5, after V lost 0 bases and J lost 5 bases. Germline-derived CDR1 and CDR2 are MGHRA and YSYEKL. The CDR3 region is CASSQDGQGGYGYTF. CDR3 nucleotide sequence: TGCGCCAGCAGCCAAGATGGACAGGGAGGATATGGCTACACCTTC.

The chain employs TRBV28 and TRBJ1-5; 9 bases are shared with TRBD1. The CDR3 extends over 17 amino acids. J lost 11 bases, V lost 7 bases, and 21 bases had no gene match. Per the germline V gene, CDR1 is MDHEN and CDR2 is SYDVKM. Written as DNA, the CDR3 is TGTGCCAGCATTAGGACCGGGGGACAGGGACTTTACCAGTCCCAGCATTTT. It is translated as CASIRTGGQGLYQSQHF. The full variable domain, rest sourced from reference TRBV28 and TRBJ1-5, is DVKVTQSSRYLVKRTGEKVFLECVQDMDHENMFWYRQDPGLGLRLIYFSYDVKMKEKGDIPEGYSVSREKKERFSLILESASTNQTSMYLCASIRTGGQGLYQSQHFGDGTRLSIL.

The J gene is TRBJ2-1, the V gene TRBV12-3 or TRBV12-4; 12 bases agree with TRBD1. Trimming at V came to 5 bases and at J to 8 bases, leaving 10 bases not matched to a gene. This CDR3 has 16 residues. The CDR3 DNA follows: TGTGCCAGCAGTACATCCCCGGGACAGGGGGCCTATGAGCAGTTCTTC. This gives the protein CASSTSPGQGAYEQFF.

A word on this clonotype: A clone one base away is much larger, so this may be a read error. The chain uses TRBV19 and TRBJ2-1, with D perhaps TRBD2 (5 bases). This CDR3 is 12 amino acids long. Germline CDR1 LNHDA, CDR2 SQIVND (reference sequence). The chain's CDR3 is CAISIGVNEQFF. The CDR3 DNA reads as TGTGCCATTAGTATCGGGGTCAATGAGCAGTTCTTC.

As concerns this clonotype: This may stem from a read error, because a much larger clone lies one nucleotide away. The V and J genes are TRBV2 and TRBJ2-1; D is undetermined. The ends were cut back, 3 bases at V and 6 bases at J, with 15 bases in the middle. CDR3 size: 15 residues. Looked up from germline, CDR1 is SNHLY and CDR2 is FYNNEI. The CDR3 DNA follows: TGTGCCAGCAGTGACAGATCGACTGCGAGCAATGAGCAGTTCTTC. This encodes CASSDRSTASNEQFF. The whole variable domain, filled in from reference TRBV2 and TRBJ2-1, reads EPEVTQTPSHQVTQMGQEVILRCVPISNHLYFYWYRQILGQKVEFLVSFYNNEISEKSEIFDDQFSVERPDGSNFTLKIRSTKLEDSAMYFCASSDRSTASNEQFFGPGTRLTVL.

This clonotype was found many times. The CDR3 loop reads CASSQLGLAVTDTQYF. In DNA, the CDR3 is TGTGCCAGCAGCCAATTGGGACTAGCGGTCACAGATACGCAGTATTTT. The chain links TRBV7-2 to TRBJ2-3; TRBD2 matches at 11 bases. Germline trimming cut 5 bases from V and 2 bases from J; bases unmatched to any gene: 6. Germline lookup yields CDR1 SGHTA and CDR2 FQGNSA. The CDR3 covers 16 residues.